This T cell receptor beta chain was recovered during a study of blood T cell repertoires in COVID-19. In the study's own analysis: Amplification with reference gene primers provided the estimates of nucleated cell counts. Libraries were prepared by immunoSEQ multiplex PCR; TCRdb keeps only in-frame clonotypes and omits some of them. V and J calls plus clone size are reproduced from that table; the DNA served to infer D and trimming. The sample has under 350,000 clones, about nine tenths seen once. The CDR3 runs to 15 residues. Unmatched junction bases numbered 8, after V lost 6 bases and J lost 0 bases. The germline V gene encodes CDR1 SQVTM and CDR2 ANQGSEA. In the case of this clone: Other nucleotide sequences from this sample produce the same CDR3.

Participants were aged 18 to 89 years from about 25 US areas. This TCR was sampled from a middle-aged woman who had recovered from COVID-19. The gene calls are TRBV29-1 and TRBJ2-1; 7 bases line up with TRBD1. What was sequenced was PBMCs or T cells enriched from blood (not recorded which). The CDR3 reads CSVETGTDSYNEQFF. The CDR3 DNA is TGCAGCGTAGAGACCGGGACAGACTCCTACAATGAGCAGTTCTTC.